Sequencing of this T cell receptor beta chain was carried out in a study of blood T cell repertoires in COVID-19. Clones were read by immunoSEQ multiplex PCR, and TCRdb kept only the in-frame ones, dropping some. The sample records about 260,000 clones, 75% to 90% being singletons. The V end lost 7 bases, the J end lost 5 bases, and 6 bases lay between the germline ends. Looked up from germline, CDR1 is LGHNT and CDR2 is FRNRAP. There are 11 residues in the CDR3. The chain is built from TRBV12-5 and TRBJ1-5, with D hard to call. Sequenced input: PBMCs or T cells enriched from blood (not recorded which). The sequence was collected from a woman between 18 and 30 years old who had recovered from COVID-19. CDR3: CASEAYQPQHF. CDR3 nucleotides: TGTGCTAGTGAAGCATATCAGCCCCAGCATTTT. The entire variable domain, with the rest obtained from reference TRBV12-5 and TRBJ1-5, is as follows: DARVTQTPRHKVTEMGQEVTMRCQPILGHNTVFWYRQTMMQGLELLAYFRNRAPLDDSGMPKDRFSAEMPDATLATLKIQPSEPRDSAVYFCASEAYQPQHFGDGTRLSIL.